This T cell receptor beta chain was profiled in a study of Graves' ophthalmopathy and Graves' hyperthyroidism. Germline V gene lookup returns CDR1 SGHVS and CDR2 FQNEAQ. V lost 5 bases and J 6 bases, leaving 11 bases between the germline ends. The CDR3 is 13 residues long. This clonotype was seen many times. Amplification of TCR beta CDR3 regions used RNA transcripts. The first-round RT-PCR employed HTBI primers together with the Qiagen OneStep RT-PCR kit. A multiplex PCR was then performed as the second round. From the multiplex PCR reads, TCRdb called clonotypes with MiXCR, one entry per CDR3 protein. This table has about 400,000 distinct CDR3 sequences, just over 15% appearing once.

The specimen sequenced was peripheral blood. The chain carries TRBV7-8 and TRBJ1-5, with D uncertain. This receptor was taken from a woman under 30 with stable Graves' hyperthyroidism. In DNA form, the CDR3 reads TGTGCCAGCAGCGCCTTTGCGGTTCAGCCCCAGCATTTT. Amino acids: CASSAFAVQPQHF.